Reported below is one T cell receptor (beta chain). The data originate from a study of identical twins. The CDR3 loop spans 18 amino acids. Trimming took 2 bases from V and 0 from J; bases not matched to a gene: 7. CDR1 and CDR2 from the germline V gene are MDHEN and SYDVKM. Template switching added a universal primer binding site, and final cDNA carried unique molecular identifiers. TCRdb redid the calling of the 5' RACE reads with MiXCR, one entry per CDR3 protein. The data hold 200,000 to 250,000 distinct CDR3 sequences, with 7.5% observed a single time. These same records also appear under a second study, on yellow fever vaccine responses in identical twins.

The origin of this receptor is a woman aged 18-29 years in good health. The sequenced material came from memory (CD45RO+) T cells sorted from blood. V is TRBV28 and J is TRBJ2-4; 10 bases line up with TRBD1. The CDR3 sequence is CASSLGTGDRVAKNIQYF. The CDR3 DNA sequence: TGTGCCAGCAGTTTAGGGACAGGGGACCGAGTAGCCAAAAACATTCAGTACTTC.